The T cell receptor (beta chain) under discussion was sequenced for a study of blood T cell repertoires in COVID-19. Study at large: Acute and convalescent COVID-19 specimens originated in the United States, Italy and Spain. T cells, B-cell-depleted T cells, or PBMCs provided the cDNA or gDNA that served as material.

Original processing methods: Using reference gene primer amplification, nucleated cell counts were estimated. Using immunoSEQ multiplex PCR, the repertoire was profiled, and TCRdb retains in-frame clones only, with some absent. V, J and clone size derive from that table, while D and trimming were established from the DNA sequence. The sample holds fewer than 150,000 clones; 84% are singletons and the top ten take under 15%. V was pared by 5 bases and J by 3 bases, with 10 bases between. In germline, CDR1 is SQVTM, CDR2 ANQGSEA. The CDR3 runs 12 residues. The TCR was taken from a woman aged 25 to 45 who had recovered from COVID-19. Source material: peripheral blood. This chain links TRBV29-1 with TRBJ1-2, with a tentative D call TRBD1 (5 bases). The CDR3 sequence: CSVSQVDYGYTF. The CDR3 DNA reads TGCAGCGTTTCACAGGTGGACTATGGCTACACCTTC.